A selection of T cell receptor beta chains follows, all from one sample in a study of blood T cell repertoires in COVID-19. The method was immunoSEQ multiplex PCR; TCRdb's version includes in-frame clones alone and lacks a portion of them. This table holds about 48,000 clones, around 83% found once. The specimen sequenced was peripheral blood. Receptors originate from a human donor in a cohort sampled during active COVID-19. CDR3s include the opening cysteine and the closing phenylalanine or tryptophan. D genes are given only for firm matches. The size of a clone is reported for some rows only, either as once, few or many, or as a class for expanded clones.

TRBV11-2	.	TRBJ1-3	.	CASSLTDLSGNTIYF	TGTGCCAGCAGCTTGACTGACCTCTCTGGAAACACCATATATTTT
TRBV6-1	.	TRBJ1-1	.	CASSEDGAYDEAFF	TGTGCCAGCAGTGAAGATGGGGCGTACGATGAAGCTTTCTTT
TRBV9	few	TRBJ1-3	.	CASSVPSAGNTIYF	TGTGCCAGCAGCGTTCCCTCAGCTGGAAACACCATATATTTT
TRBV28	.	TRBJ2-7	.	CASRTRGRHEQYF	TGTGCCAGCAGGACCAGGGGTAGGCACGAGCAGTACTTC
TRBV6-5	.	TRBJ1-6	TRBD1	CASSYRTGADSPLHF	TGTGCCAGCAGTTACAGGACAGGGGCCGATTCACCCCTCCACTTT
TRBV30	.	TRBJ1-1	.	CAWSRQGNTEAFF	TGTGCCTGGAGTAGGCAGGGGAACACTGAAGCTTTCTTT
TRBV12-3/TRBV12-4	.	TRBJ1-1	.	CASSLGGSTEAFF	TGTGCCAGCAGTTTAGGAGGGTCCACTGAAGCTTTCTTT
TRBV5-6	.	TRBJ2-1	TRBD2	CASSRLAGGPHEQFF	TGTGCCAGCAGCCGACTAGCGGGGGGGCCCCATGAGCAGTTCTTC
TRBV6-5	.	TRBJ1-1	.	CASSYSEVGAEAFF	TGTGCCAGCAGTTACTCGGAGGTTGGCGCTGAAGCTTTCTTT
TRBV18	few	TRBJ1-1	.	CASSPLSPGVYTEAFF	TGTGCCAGCTCACCACTCTCCCCAGGGGTGTACACTGAAGCTTTCTTT
TRBV5-1	few	TRBJ2-2	.	CASSVTVTGELFF	TGCGCCAGCAGCGTGACAGTCACCGGGGAGCTGTTTTTT
TRBV3-1/TRBV3-2	.	TRBJ2-1	.	CASSHRGTFYNEQFF	TGTGCCAGCAGCCATCGCGGGACTTTCTACAATGAGCAGTTCTTC
TRBV21-1	.	TRBJ1-2	.	CASSRAQYGYTF	TGTGCCAGCAGCAGGGCCCAATATGGCTACACCTTC
TRBV19	.	TRBJ1-2	.	CASSIPGRELYGYTF	TGTGCCAGTAGTATCCCCGGGAGGGAGTTGTATGGCTACACCTTC
TRBV10-1	few	TRBJ2-3	TRBD2	CAFGTSGEITDTQYF	TGCGCCTTTGGGACTAGCGGGGAGATCACAGATACGCAGTATTTT
TRBV6-6	.	TRBJ2-7	TRBD1	CASSPLPGQASYEQYF	TGTGCCAGCAGTCCTCTTCCGGGACAGGCCTCCTACGAGCAGTACTTC
TRBV5-4	.	TRBJ1-3	.	CASSLAPRTAGNTIYF	TGTGCCAGCAGCTTGGCTCCCCGGACAGCTGGAAACACCATATATTTT
TRBV5-1	.	TRBJ2-7	.	CASSSDRNSYEQYF	TGCGCCAGCAGCTCAGACAGGAACTCCTACGAGCAGTACTTC
TRBV7-7	few	TRBJ2-7	TRBD2	CASSADGLVSFF	TGTGCTAGCAGCGCCGACGGACTAGTGTCTTTCTTC
TRBV6-5	.	TRBJ2-7	TRBD1	CASSYGRTGGIYEQYF	TGTGCCAGCAGTTACGGGCGGACAGGGGGCATATACGAGCAGTACTTC
TRBV23-1	once	TRBJ1-1	TRBD1	CASRQGAEAFF	TGCGCCAGCCGACAGGGAGCTGAAGCTTTCTTT
TRBV5-4	.	TRBJ2-2	TRBD2	CASSLDRGGLKEELFF	TGTGCCAGCAGCTTGGACCGGGGGGGCCTTAAGGAGGAGCTGTTTTTT
TRBV7-8	.	TRBJ1-1	.	CASSLEWAYTEAFF	TGTGCCAGCAGCTTAGAGTGGGCATACACTGAAGCTTTCTTT
TRBV3-1/TRBV3-2	few	TRBJ1-2	TRBD1	CASSQAAGQGSGGYTF	TGTGCCAGCAGCCAAGCCGCGGGACAGGGGTCAGGGGGCTACACCTTC
TRBV10-3	.	TRBJ2-1	TRBD2	CASTGGFYNEQFF	TGTGCCTCCACGGGGGGGTTTTACAATGAGCAGTTCTTC
TRBV6-1	.	TRBJ1-6	.	CASSEGGINSPLHF	TGTGCCAGCAGTGAAGGAGGCATTAATTCACCCCTCCACTTT
TRBV21-1	.	TRBJ1-4	.	CAGRGRRKTVF	TGTGCCGGCAGGGGTAGGAGAAAAACTGTTTTT
TRBV2	.	TRBJ2-2	.	CASSVLTGELFF	TGTGCCAGCAGCGTGTTGACCGGGGAGCTGTTTTTT
TRBV3-1/TRBV3-2	.	TRBJ2-2	.	CASSRAPTGELFF	TGTGCCAGCAGCCGGGCGCCCACCGGGGAGCTGTTTTTT
TRBV6-4	.	TRBJ2-3	TRBD2	CASSEGPSGGATDTQYF	TGTGCCAGCAGTGAAGGGCCCAGCGGGGGGGCCACAGATACGCAGTATTTT
TRBV24-1	.	TRBJ2-7	TRBD1	CATSDLKQGAPYEQYF	TGTGCCACCAGTGATTTAAAACAGGGGGCCCCGTACGAGCAGTACTTC
TRBV3-1/TRBV3-2	few	TRBJ2-1	TRBD2	CASSLGLAGANEQFF	TGTGCCAGCAGCCTGGGGCTAGCGGGGGCCAATGAGCAGTTCTTC
TRBV5-4	.	TRBJ2-4	TRBD1	CASTPQGAAKNIQYF	TGTGCCAGCACCCCCCAGGGGGCCGCCAAAAACATTCAGTACTTC
TRBV6-5	.	TRBJ1-2	.	CASSYQTTGHYGYTF	TGTGCCAGCAGTTACCAGACGACGGGTCACTATGGCTACACCTTC
TRBV7-9	.	TRBJ1-2	.	CASSSSLGLIYGYTF	TGTGCCAGCAGCTCCTCCTTGGGACTGATATATGGCTACACCTTC
TRBV9	.	TRBJ1-1	.	CASSVGWSTEAFF	TGTGCCAGCAGCGTAGGTTGGAGCACTGAAGCTTTCTTT
TRBV11-2	.	TRBJ2-1	TRBD2	CASSLEPSGVGEQFF	TGTGCCAGCAGCTTAGAGCCTAGCGGGGTGGGTGAGCAGTTCTTC
TRBV6-5	.	TRBJ2-4	.	CASRQSDIQYF	TGTGCCAGCAGACAATCCGACATTCAGTACTTC
TRBV5-4	once	TRBJ2-7	.	CASSLWGQSSYEQYF	TGTGCCAGCAGCCTCTGGGGCCAAAGCTCCTACGAGCAGTACTTC
TRBV18	.	TRBJ2-1	TRBD1	CASSLQTGVSEQFF	TGTGCCAGCTCACTACAGACAGGGGTCAGCGAGCAGTTCTTC
TRBV20-1	.	TRBJ2-7	.	CSARTRYEQYF	TGCAGTGCTAGGACTCGCTACGAGCAGTACTTC
TRBV24-1	.	TRBJ1-6	.	CATSAFRSGASPLHF	TGTGCCACCAGTGCCTTCAGGAGCGGGGCTTCACCCCTCCACTTT
TRBV6-6	.	TRBJ2-3	.	CASSYGRFTDTQYF	TGTGCCAGCAGTTACGGCCGTTTCACAGATACGCAGTATTTT
TRBV9	.	TRBJ2-1	.	CASSANNEQFF	TGTGCCAGCAGCGCCAACAATGAGCAGTTCTTC
TRBV5-4	.	TRBJ1-2	.	CASSPGQNYGYTF	TGTGCCAGCAGCCCCGGACAGAACTATGGCTACACCTTC
TRBV5-5	once	TRBJ2-7	TRBD1	CASSYDRAVVYEQYF	TGTGCCAGCAGCTACGACAGGGCAGTTGTCTACGAGCAGTACTTC
TRBV18	.	TRBJ2-1	.	CASSPPSRRSSYNEQFF	TGTGCCAGCTCACCACCGAGTAGAAGGAGCTCCTACAATGAGCAGTTCTTC